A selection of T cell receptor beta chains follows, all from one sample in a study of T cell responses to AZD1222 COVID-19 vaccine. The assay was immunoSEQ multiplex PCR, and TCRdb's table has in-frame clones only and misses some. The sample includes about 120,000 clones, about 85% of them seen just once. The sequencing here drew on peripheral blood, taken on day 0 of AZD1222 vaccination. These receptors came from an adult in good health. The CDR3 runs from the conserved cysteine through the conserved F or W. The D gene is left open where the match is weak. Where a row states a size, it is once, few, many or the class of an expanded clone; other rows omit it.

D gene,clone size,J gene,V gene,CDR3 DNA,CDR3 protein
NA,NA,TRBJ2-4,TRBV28,TGTGCCAGCAGTTTGTCAGGGGCCTCCAAAAACATTCAGTACTTC,CASSLSGASKNIQYF
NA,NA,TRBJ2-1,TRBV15,TGTGCCACCAGCAGAGATTTTGTAGGGGATGAGCAGTTCTTC,CATSRDFVGDEQFF
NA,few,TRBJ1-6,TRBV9,TGTGCCAGCAGCCAGCGGCAGGGCGCTTCACCCCTCCACTTT,CASSQRQGASPLHF
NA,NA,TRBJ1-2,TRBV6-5,TGTGCCAGCCTCGGGCGGGGGGCGCCTAACTATGGCTACACCTTC,CASLGRGAPNYGYTF
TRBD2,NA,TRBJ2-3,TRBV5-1,TGCGCCAGCAGCTTGTCCGGGACTAGCAGCCCTAGCACAGATACGCAGTATTTT,CASSLSGTSSPSTDTQYF
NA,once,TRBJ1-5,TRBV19,TGTGCCAGTAGTGTGAGACACTATAGCAATCAGCCCCAGCATTTT,CASSVRHYSNQPQHF
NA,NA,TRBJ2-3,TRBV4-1,TGCGCCAGCAGCCAGACCCCAACCGGCCCAGATACGCAGTATTTT,CASSQTPTGPDTQYF
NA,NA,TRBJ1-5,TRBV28,TGTGCCAGCAGGGGACTCCCGAGGAACAATCAGCCCCAGCATTTT,CASRGLPRNNQPQHF
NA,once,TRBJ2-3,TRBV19,TGTGCCAGTAGCACCGGGACTGCTAGCACAGATACGCAGTATTTT,CASSTGTASTDTQYF
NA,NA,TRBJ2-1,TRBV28,TGTGCCAGCAGTTTAGAGCGCGGCGAGCAGTTCTTC,CASSLERGEQFF
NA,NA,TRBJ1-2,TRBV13,TGTGCCAGCAGCCTTGAGAGGGGAAGTGGCTACACCTTC,CASSLERGSGYTF
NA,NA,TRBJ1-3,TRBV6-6,TGTGCCAGCAGTTACAGTTTTTGGGGTGGAAACACCATATATTTT,CASSYSFWGGNTIYF
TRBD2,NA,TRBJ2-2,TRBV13,TGTGCCAGCAGCTTAGCACTAGCGGGAGGAACCGGGGAGCTGTTTTTT,CASSLALAGGTGELFF
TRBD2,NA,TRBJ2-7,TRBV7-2,TGTGCCAGCAGACCCGGGACTAGCGGGAGTCACGAGCAGTACTTC,CASRPGTSGSHEQYF
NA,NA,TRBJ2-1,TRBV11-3,TGTGCCAGCAGCCGATCAGGCTCCCGGTCCGCCAATGAGCAGTTCTTC,CASSRSGSRSANEQFF
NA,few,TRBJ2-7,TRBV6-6,TGTGCCAGCAGTTACTCAGATTTAGGGCCCTACGAGCAGTACTTC,CASSYSDLGPYEQYF
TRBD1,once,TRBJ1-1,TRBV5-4,TGTGCCAGCAGCTTGGTGGGACAGGGTACGCGAGCTTTCTTT,CASSLVGQGTRAFF
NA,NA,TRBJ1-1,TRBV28,TGTGCCAGCAGTTTTACAGGGCGATATACTGAAGCTTTCTTT,CASSFTGRYTEAFF
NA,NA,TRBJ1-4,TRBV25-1,TGTGCCAGCAGCCTCCATCTGGCAGGGCCAACTAATGAAAAACTGTTTTTT,CASSLHLAGPTNEKLFF
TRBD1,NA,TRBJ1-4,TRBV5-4,TGTGCCAGCAGCTTCCGGGACAGGGGAGGTGAAAAACTGTTTTTT,CASSFRDRGGEKLFF